This TCR beta chain derives from a study of beta chain features in type 1 diabetes. Overall study context: Healthy donors resembled patients in age, gender and cell yields. Sorted cell examination encompassed roughly 110,000,000 cells across all samples. Study results and caveats: More deletions and fewer insertions at VDJ junctions were found in patients with type 1 diabetes. Shorter TCRB CDR3s, moderately but significantly so, marked every one of the four CD4+ subsets in Type 1 diabetes patients. The naive, central memory and Treg TCRB repertoires looked more alike in patients than they did in healthy donors.

Germline V gene sequence: CDR1 SGHTA, CDR2 FQGNSA. J gave up 4 bases and V 5 bases, and 9 bases lay outside the gene matches. This CDR3 is 15 amino acids long. In the case of this clone: The antigen remains undetermined.

Reverse transcribing all isolated RNA meant expressed TCRB transcripts were sequenced. Data came from immunoSEQ multiplex PCR; TCRdb stores just in-frame clones and leaves some out. The sample holds about 340,000 clones; approximately 13% are singletons and the top ten take roughly 0.015%. Sequences were obtained from naive CD4+ T cells from blood. The TCR sequence derives from a woman aged 18-35 years with type 1 diabetes. The chain carries TRBV7-2 and TRBJ2-3, with 7 positions matching TRBD2. The CDR3 spells CASSPLGGSPDTQYF. CDR3 bases: TGTGCCAGCAGCCCCCTAGGCGGGAGTCCAGATACGCAGTATTTT. Full variable domain (remainder filled in from reference TRBV7-2 and TRBJ2-3): GAGVSQSPSNKVTEKGKDVELRCDPISGHTALYWYRQSLGQGLEFLIYFQGNSAPDKSGLPSDRFSAERTGGSVSTLTIQRTQQEDSAVYLCASSPLGGSPDTQYFGPGTRLTVL.